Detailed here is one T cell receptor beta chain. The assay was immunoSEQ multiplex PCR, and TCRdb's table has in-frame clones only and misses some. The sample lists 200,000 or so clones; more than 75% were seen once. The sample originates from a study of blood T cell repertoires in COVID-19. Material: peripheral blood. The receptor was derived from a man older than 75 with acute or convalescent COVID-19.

The CDR3 is CASSLGTGGGLHNEQFF. For the CDR3, the DNA is TGCGCCAGCAGCTTGGGGACCGGTGGGGGACTTCACAATGAGCAGTTCTTC. This sequence joins TRBV5-1 and TRBJ2-1, with a possible D match to TRBD2 (6 bases). Trimming took off 0 bases at V and 5 bases at J, with 18 bases between the two ends. In germline, CDR1 is SGHRS, CDR2 YFSETQ. The CDR3 totals 17 residues.